This T cell receptor beta chain comes out of a study of blood T cell repertoires in COVID-19 (dated by TCRdb to the early 2020s). With respect to the entire study: The collaborator samples originated in the United States, Italy and Spain and spanned the acute and convalescent phases of COVID-19. The material from the prospective study consisted of cDNA or gDNA derived from T cells, B-cell-depleted T cells, or PBMCs. Subjects who had been exposed to COVID-19, were actively infected with it, or had recovered from it provided the deeply sampled blood TCRbeta repertoires that made up the dataset. The repertoires were released in a freely available public database meant as a resource for research on the immune response to SARS-CoV-2. Samples were obtained from the ongoing ImmuneRACE study (first 160 participants) and from 1,000 to 1,500 subjects provided by 6 global collaborators. The sample metadata nearly always contained a de-identified subject ID, COVID-19 status, age in years and sex. Where available, HLA class I and class II types were obtained from metadata supplied by the sample provider rather than from assay-based typing.

Of note for this clone: Its antigen is not yet known. Base qualities were left out, and no much larger clone turns up one base away.

Whole blood was collected in K2EDTA tubes by collaborating institutions according to the institutions' own protocols. Collaborator samples were shipped for TCRbeta analysis as frozen whole blood, isolated PBMCs, or DNA extracted from either sample type. What the authors observed across the whole study: The quantity of clinical and demographic metadata differed by source and by participant and was supplied without curation.

The immunoSEQ Assay, a bias-controlled multiplex PCR, was used to amplify TCRbeta CDR3 regions from genomic DNA. Per the source publication's procedure: Nucleated cell counts per sample were estimated from amplification of reference gene primers within the assay. To quantify the absolute abundance of each unique TCRbeta CDR3 rearrangement, sequence reads were collapsed and filtered. Productive Simpson clonality was computed per sample as the square root of Simpson's diversity index over productive rearrangements. TCRdb re-hosts the immuneACCESS table, in-frame sequences only. Its copies lack some clones; in the studies checked, an unresolved V gene accounts for under half of them, and the cause for the rest is not known. That table furnishes V, J and clone size, whereas the DNA furnished D and trimming. The sample table shows about 200,000 clones, and more than 70% are seen once. 9.5% to 15% of the sample goes to the ten largest clones.

V sheds 1 base and J sheds 7 bases, leaving 7 bases between their ends. CDR3 length: 12 amino acids, cysteine to phenylalanine. Just the 36-base CDR3 DNA is kept, in frame starting at base 1. The sequencing sample was made of peripheral blood. Rearrangement joined TRBV12-3 or TRBV12-4 to TRBJ1-1, with the D segment identity uncertain. The TCR was taken from a human donor in a cohort sampled during active COVID-19. The CDR3 here reads CASSLGRYEAFF. The base sequence is TGTGCCAGCAGTTTAGGCAGGTATGAAGCTTTCTTT.